The 10 T cell receptor beta chains listed next were all sequenced from one sample in a study of CD8+CD57+ T cells in acquired aplastic anemia. All patients picked for sequencing had shown, by flow cytometry, an expansion of CD8+CD57+ cells. Genomic DNA, the template, was used for profiling of the TCR beta VDJ and CDR3. From the reads, TCRdb called clonotypes with MiXCR, one entry per CDR3 protein. The sample records some 180,000 distinct CDR3 sequences, 63% being singletons. Sequences were obtained from sorted CD4+, CD8+, or CD8+CD57+ T cells (not recorded which) from PBMCs. The receptor source for this set is a human donor with aplastic anemia.

V usage is TRBV20-1 and J usage is TRBJ2-7; 12 bases are a match to TRBD2. Trimming cost V 1 base and J 0 bases; bases outside gene matches: 10. CDR3 length: 18 residues. Germline-derived CDR1 and CDR2 are DFQATT and SNEGSKA (reference sequence). CDR3 in amino acids: CSARVTSGGSLSSYEQYF. CDR3 DNA: TGCAGTGCTAGAGTTACTAGCGGGGGGAGCCTTAGCTCCTACGAGCAGTACTTC.

The rearrangement joins TRBV7-2 to TRBJ2-3, with D perhaps matching TRBD2 (5 bases). Germline values: CDR1 SGHTA, CDR2 FQGNSA. This CDR3 contains 15 residues. Trimming took off 0 bases at V and 2 bases at J, with 9 bases between the two ends. CDR3 loop: CASSLAIGVTDTQYF. As DNA, the CDR3 is TGTGCCAGCAGCTTAGCCATCGGGGTCACAGATACGCAGTATTTT.

The chain couples TRBV25-1 to TRBJ1-2, with a possible D match to TRBD1 (6 bases). From germline, CDR1 is MGHDK and CDR2 SYGVNS. This CDR3 has 16 residues. V dropped 8 bases and J dropped 7 bases, with 26 bases sitting between them. The CDR3 DNA follows: TGTGCCAGCCGCAACACTCGGAAGGGGGTGAGTGGTGGCTACACCTTC. As protein: CASRNTRKGVSGGYTF.

CDR3 sequence reads: CASSLGLAEREQYF. The CDR3 DNA is TGTGCCAGCAGCTTAGGACTAGCGGAACGCGAGCAGTACTTC. The V and J genes are TRBV7-2 and TRBJ2-7; 9 bases fit TRBD2. V dropped 1 base and J dropped 6; count of bases not matched to a gene: 4. Germline lookup yields CDR1 SGHTA and CDR2 FQGNSA. This CDR3 contains 14 residues.

A word on this clonotype: This may stem from a read error, because a much larger clone lies one nucleotide away. For the CDR3, the DNA is TGTACCATTGAGCCCCGGGCGGGCTATGGCTACACCTTC. Protein sequence: CTIEPRAGYGYTF. The chain uses TRBV24-1 and TRBJ1-2; D is undetermined. This CDR3 has 13 amino acids. From germline, CDR1 is KGHDR and CDR2 SFDVKD.

The chain combines TRBV24-1 with TRBJ2-7, with a tentative D call TRBD1 (5 bases). CDR3 size: 13 residues. The germline gives CDR1 KGHDR, CDR2 SFDVKD. Trimming left V 2 bases short and J 4 bases short, with 8 bases between. This chain's CDR3 is CATSDSQGYEQYF. The CDR3 DNA reads TGTGCCACCAGTGATTCGCAGGGTTACGAGCAGTACTTC.

In its sample, this clonotype was seen once. The genes are TRBV24-1 and TRBJ2-5; 11 bases fit TRBD1. The V gene's germline CDR1 is KGHDR and CDR2 SFDVKD. Trimming removed 3 bases from V and 5 bases from J; junction bases left unmatched: 7. The CDR3 runs 16 residues. CDR3 region: CATSDPTGQGVETQYF. CDR3 coding DNA: TGTGCCACCAGTGATCCTACGGGACAGGGGGTGGAGACCCAGTACTTC.

Note on this clonotype: Germline and junction disagree at one end, which may indicate a read error. The chain recombines TRBV25-1 with TRBJ2-7; 7 positions agree with TRBD1. The CDR3 length is 12 residues. Germline V gene lookup returns CDR1 MGHDK and CDR2 SYGVNS. CDR3 sequence: CASSIQGYEQYF. The DNA of the CDR3 is TGCGCCAGCAGTATACAGGGGTACGAGCAGTACTTC.

The genes are TRBV5-1 and TRBJ2-7; TRBD1 aligns across 11 bases. The trim removed 0 bases at V and 5 bases at J, leaving 4 bases unmatched. Germline CDR1 is SGHRS and CDR2 is YFSETQ. The CDR3 is 15 residues long. CDR3 residues: CASSLAGDRGNEQYF. The CDR3 DNA sequence: TGCGCCAGCAGCTTGGCAGGGGACAGGGGGAACGAGCAGTACTTC.

The gene calls are TRBV15 and TRBJ2-5; a possible D gene is TRBD2 (5 bases). Germline V gene lookup returns CDR1 LNHNV and CDR2 YYDKDF (reference sequence). Trimming cost V 0 bases and J 3 bases, with 11 bases left between them. This CDR3 comprises 15 residues. The CDR3 here is CATSRDLGAEETQYF. The DNA for the CDR3 is TGTGCCACCAGCAGAGATCTGGGAGCGGAAGAGACCCAGTACTTC.